The sequence of this T cell receptor (beta chain) was determined in a study of sequential checkpoint blockade in melanoma. Looking at the study overall: Arm A got nivolumab then ipilimumab; arm B the reverse, 1:1. Maintenance nivolumab came after either treatment sequence.

Treatment: randomized to nivolumab then ipilimumab (arm A) or the reverse (arm B). Patients had received no earlier DNA-damaging chemotherapy. Live CD3+CD8+ CD19− CD56− cells were sorted from PBMCs. Libraries were prepared by immunoSEQ multiplex PCR; TCRdb keeps only in-frame clonotypes and omits some of them. This sample has around 13,000 clones, with around 73% found just once. Trimming pared 1 base from V and 8 bases from J, leaving 8 bases between. There are 12 residues in the CDR3. Looked up from germline, CDR1 is SEHNR and CDR2 is FQNEAQ (reference sequence). The sequence was collected from a human donor with melanoma. Source: CD8+ T cells sorted from blood (inferred from file names), taken from a patient given nivolumab and ipilimumab in sequence. The chain links TRBV7-9 to TRBJ1-2, with D possibly being TRBD1 (5 bases). The CDR3 loop is CASSLGTSGYTF. In DNA form, the CDR3 reads TGTGCCAGCAGCTTAGGGACAAGCGGCTACACCTTC.